This T cell receptor beta chain was captured in a study of T cell responses to AZD1222 COVID-19 vaccine. Points from the study as a whole: Baseline antibody screening turned up just 6 or 7 seropositive AZD1222 recipients.

In regard to this clone: Its antigen is undetermined. Sequence at one end of the junction differs from germline and may be a read error.

Germline V gene lookup returns CDR1 SSHAT and CDR2 FNYEAQ (reference sequence). The CDR3 covers 13 residues. Profiling relied on immunoSEQ multiplex PCR, and the TCRdb table lists in-frame clones only, not all of them. The sample has about 120,000 clones; roughly 90% are singletons. V is TRBV7-7 and J is TRBJ2-1; no reliable D call. Specimen: peripheral blood, collected 28 days after the second AZD1222 dose. This receptor was identified in an adult who received the AZD1222 COVID-19 vaccine. This chain's CDR3 is CASSPLKDNEQFF. The CDR3 DNA reads as TGTGCTAGCAGCCCCTTGAAGGACAATGAGCAGTTCTTC.